The 10 T cell receptor beta chains below all came from one sample that was sequenced in a study of shared clonotypes between healthy human individuals. Measured with immunoSEQ multiplex PCR; TCRdb has only the in-frame clones, and not every one. Of some 2.1 million clones listed, less than 95% are singletons. Selected positively for CCR7 and CD45RO-negative, naive CD8 cells excluded terminally differentiated effector memory CD45RA+ cells. The specimen was naive CD8+ T cells sorted from blood. The receptor set was obtained from a man aged 18 to 30 in good health.

The count of this clone is one. The chain couples TRBV6-5 to TRBJ2-2; no reliable D call. Trimming shortened V by 2 bases and J by 7 bases, and 8 bases separated the two germline ends. Germline V lookup: CDR1 MNHEY, CDR2 SVGAGI. The CDR3 runs to 13 residues. Here the CDR3 reads CASSYGQNGELFF. Here the CDR3 DNA reads TGTGCCAGCAGTTACGGCCAAAACGGGGAGCTGTTTTTT.

The chain is built from TRBV5-8 and TRBJ1-5; D call uncertain. Germline CDR1 and CDR2: SGHTS and YDEGEE. This CDR3 is built from 18 residues. The V end was cut by 2 bases, the J end by 0 bases, with 18 bases between. CDR3 in amino acids: CASSFIRAQSYSNQPQHF. The CDR3 DNA reads as TGTGCCAGCAGCTTCATTCGGGCCCAATCTTATAGCAATCAGCCCCAGCATTTT.

The CDR3 loop reads CASSEGVFTDTQYF. The CDR3 region has the DNA TGTGCCAGCAGTGAGGGTGTCTTCACAGATACGCAGTATTTT. The chain is built from TRBV2 and TRBJ2-3, with no clear D. This CDR3 is built from 14 residues. The germline gives CDR1 SNHLY, CDR2 FYNNEI. Trimming stripped 3 bases from V and 2 bases from J, with 9 bases between.

The rearrangement uses TRBV4-1 and TRBJ2-7; maybe TRBD2 (5 bases). Germline V CDR1 and CDR2: MGHRA, YSYEKL. This CDR3 is 16 amino acids long. V lost 1 base and J lost 6, with 19 bases in between. CDR3 protein: CASSQADFSLRSEQYF. In nucleotides, the CDR3 is TGCGCCAGCAGCCAAGCGGACTTTTCCCTTCGGAGCGAGCAGTACTTC.

The gene calls are TRBV30 and TRBJ2-5; TRBD1 is a possible D gene (6 bases). CDR1 and CDR2 (germline): GTSNPN, SVGIG (reference sequence). The CDR3 loop spans 14 amino acids. Trimming removed 0 bases from V and 1 base from J, with 9 bases in between. CDR3 protein: CAWSVWTVQETQYF. CDR3 in DNA: TGTGCCTGGAGTGTATGGACAGTCCAAGAGACCCAGTACTTC.

The V and J genes are TRBV6-5 and TRBJ1-2, with 7 bases that match TRBD1. This CDR3 region has 13 residues. V was pared by 6 bases and J by 3 bases, with 4 bases of the junction left unmatched. Germline assignment: CDR1 MNHEY and CDR2 SVGAGI. As DNA, the CDR3 is TGTGCCAGCAGGACCAGGGGGGACTATGGCTACACCTTC. Protein: CASRTRGDYGYTF.

About this clone: Distinct nucleotide sequences in the sample also encode this CDR3. In DNA form, the CDR3 reads TGTGCCAGCAGCACTGGGAACAATGAGCAGTTCTTC. As protein: CASSTGNNEQFF. This chain links TRBV7-9 with TRBJ2-1; no clear D. The CDR3 has 12 amino acids. The V gene lost 5 bases and the J gene lost 5 bases, with 7 bases spanning the gap. The germline gives CDR1 SEHNR, CDR2 FQNEAQ (reference sequence).

The V and J genes are TRBV11-2 and TRBJ2-3; D possibly corresponds to TRBD2 (5 bases). Trimming removed 4 bases from V and 3 bases from J, with 14 bases in between. The CDR3 spans 15 residues. Per germline, CDR1 SGHAT and CDR2 FQNNGV. The CDR3 nucleotides read TGTGCCAGCAGCTCTTCAGCGGCGGGTACAGATACGCAGTATTTT. Residues: CASSSSAAGTDTQYF.

The chain employs TRBV19 and TRBJ1-1; D unresolved. V dropped 5 bases and J dropped 1 base, with 8 bases sitting between them. The CDR3 covers 13 residues. The germline V gene has CDR1 LNHDA and CDR2 SQIVND (reference sequence). CDR3 bases: TGTGCCAGTAGTGGCGGACGGAACACTGAAGCTTTCTTT. This translates into CASSGGRNTEAFF.

The rearrangement links TRBV6-6 to TRBJ1-2, with D possibly matching TRBD1 (6 bases). Trimming pared 3 bases from V and 4 bases from J, leaving 12 bases between. The CDR3 is made up of 14 amino acids. The germline CDR1 and CDR2 sequences are MNHNY and SVGAGI (reference sequence). The CDR3 protein is CASSYVGATYGYTF. CDR3 bases: TGTGCCAGCAGTTATGTGGGGGCGACCTATGGCTACACCTTC.